This record covers a single TCR beta chain. Its matching antigen is unknown. The sample belongs to a study of shared clonotypes between healthy human individuals. For sorted subsets, 150 to 250 ng DNA per replicate equaled approximately 30,000 T cell genomes. Sequencing was performed with immunoSEQ multiplex PCR; in TCRdb, only in-frame clones are kept and a portion is missing. Among 1.4 million or so clones listed, around 98.5% were seen once. Whole-study findings and limits: Donors were few, which limited the genetic and exposure-history diversity represented.

The CDR3 runs to 13 residues. Germline V lookup: CDR1 KGHSH, CDR2 LQKENI. V shed 6 bases and J shed 5 bases, with 14 bases lying between them. Source material: naive CD4+ T cells sorted from blood. Subset: CD45RA+ positively selected. This TCR derives from a man aged 25-45 years in good health. The chain recombines TRBV18 with TRBJ2-7; tentatively, D is TRBD2 (7 bases). The CDR3 region has the DNA TGTGCCAGCTCGAGGAGGGGGGGCGACGAGCAGTACTTC. Protein sequence: CASSRRGGDEQYF.